This TCR beta chain was found in a study of blood T cell repertoires in COVID-19. About the study: The United States, Italy and Spain supplied acute and convalescent COVID-19 samples. In each case, the material was cDNA or gDNA derived from T cells, B-cell-depleted T cells, or PBMCs.

Original data processing: Using reference gene primer amplification, nucleated cell counts were estimated. The assay was immunoSEQ multiplex PCR, and TCRdb's table has in-frame clones only and misses some. The V and J calls and the clone size are those of that table, but D and trimming were determined from the DNA. The table lists just over 90,000 clones, under 90% of them singletons, with roughly 1.5% in the top ten. The source material was peripheral blood. The sequence was collected from a human donor with active COVID-19. The donor label of this sample is uncertain.

The CDR3 is CASSLSSGEGGETQYF. For the CDR3, the DNA is TGCGCCAGCAGCCTCTCATCAGGGGAGGGGGGAGAGACCCAGTACTTC. V and J are TRBV4-3 and TRBJ2-5; the D gene is possibly TRBD2 (7 bases). The CDR3 contains 16 residues. CDR1 is LGHNA and CDR2 is YSLEER in the germline V gene. V lost 4 bases to trimming and J lost 4 bases, with 19 bases between them.